The 3 T cell receptor beta chains given below trace back to one sample, sequenced in a study of cytomegalovirus exposure and HLA in healthy donors. In the PCR, 60 Vbeta and 13 Jbeta primers were used. The repertoire was sequenced with immunoSEQ multiplex PCR; TCRdb's copy has only in-frame clones and lacks some. Seen here are 90,000 to 120,000 clones, approximately 80% observed once, and the top ten hold approximately 4.2%. Sequenced input: PBMCs. These receptors all come from a male donor in good health and CMV-seronegative.

This clone came up a few times. The chain couples TRBV14 to TRBJ2-2; 8 bases fit TRBD2. With 4 bases clipped from V and 9 bases from J, the junction kept 10 bases outside the gene matches. The CDR3 has 15 residues. CDR1 and CDR2 (germline): SGHDN, FVKESK. The CDR3 DNA is TGTGCCAGCAGCCCTCACCCGGGACTAGATAGGGAGCTGTTTTTT. Protein: CASSPHPGLDRELFF.

This clone was recorded only once. This rearrangement joins TRBV11-2 to TRBJ2-7, with 11 bases identical to TRBD2. From germline, CDR1 is SGHAT and CDR2 FQNNGV. After removal of 7 bases from V and 4 bases from J, the junction contained 3 bases not matched to a gene. CDR3 length equals 13 residues. The CDR3 DNA follows: TGTGCCAGCAACCCTAGCGGGAGGTACGAGCAGTACTTC. Its translation is CASNPSGRYEQYF. Full variable domain (missing parts from reference TRBV11-2 and TRBJ2-7): EAGVAQSPRYKIIEKRQSVAFWCNPISGHATLYWYQQILGQGPKLLIQFQNNGVVDDSQLPKDRFSAERLKGVDSTLKIQPAKLEDSAVYLCASNPSGRYEQYFGPGTRLTVT.

The rearrangement joins TRBV27 to TRBJ1-4; 10 bases agree with TRBD1. This CDR3 region has 15 residues. The V segment lost 4 bases and the J segment 12 bases; nucleotides outside the gene matches: 11. Germline V CDR1 and CDR2: MNHEY, SMNVEV (reference sequence). The CDR3 bases are TGTGCCAGCAGTTGGCGGACAGGGGGGAGCGGCGAACTGTTTTTT. Its translation: CASSWRTGGSGELFF.